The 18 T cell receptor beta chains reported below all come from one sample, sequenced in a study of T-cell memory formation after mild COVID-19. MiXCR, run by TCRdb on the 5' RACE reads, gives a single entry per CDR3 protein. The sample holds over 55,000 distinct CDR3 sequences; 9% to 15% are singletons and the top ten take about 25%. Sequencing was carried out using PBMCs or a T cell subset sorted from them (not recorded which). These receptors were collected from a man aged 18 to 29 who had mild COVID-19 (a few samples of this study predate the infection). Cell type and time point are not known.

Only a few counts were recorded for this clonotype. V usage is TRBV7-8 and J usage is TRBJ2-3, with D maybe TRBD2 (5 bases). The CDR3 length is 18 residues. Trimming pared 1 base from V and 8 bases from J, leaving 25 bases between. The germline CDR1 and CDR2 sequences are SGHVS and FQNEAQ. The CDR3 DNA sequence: TGTGCCAGCAGCTTAGTAGCCCCAGACGGTCTTTTGCGGGCTACGCAGTATTTT. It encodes CASSLVAPDGLLRATQYF.

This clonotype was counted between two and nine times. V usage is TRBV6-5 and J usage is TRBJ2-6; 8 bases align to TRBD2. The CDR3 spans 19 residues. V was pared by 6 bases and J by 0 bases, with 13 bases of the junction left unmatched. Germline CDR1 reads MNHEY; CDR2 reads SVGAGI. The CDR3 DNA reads TGTGCCAGCAGCCTCTTCCCAGCGGGGGTTCCCTCTGGGGCCAACGTCCTGACTTTC. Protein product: CASSLFPAGVPSGANVLTF.

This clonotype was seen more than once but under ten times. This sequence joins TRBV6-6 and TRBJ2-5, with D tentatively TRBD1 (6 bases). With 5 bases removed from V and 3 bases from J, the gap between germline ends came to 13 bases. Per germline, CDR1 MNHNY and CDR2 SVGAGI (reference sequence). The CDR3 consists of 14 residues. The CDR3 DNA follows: TGTGCCAGCAGTAAATCCAACAGGGAAGAGACCCAGTACTTC. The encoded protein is CASSKSNREETQYF.

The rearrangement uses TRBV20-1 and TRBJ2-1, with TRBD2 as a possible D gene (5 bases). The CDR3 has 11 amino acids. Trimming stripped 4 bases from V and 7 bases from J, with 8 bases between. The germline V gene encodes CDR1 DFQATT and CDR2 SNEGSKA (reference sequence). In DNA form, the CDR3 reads TGCAGTGCTAATAGGGAGAATGAGCAGTTCTTC. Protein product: CSANRENEQFF.

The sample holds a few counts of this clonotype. As DNA, the CDR3 is TGTGCCAGCAGTTTAGAGGGCACGGGAGGAACATATGGCTACACCTTC. The encoded protein is CASSLEGTGGTYGYTF. The genes are TRBV27 and TRBJ1-2, with D hard to call. Germline values: CDR1 MNHEY, CDR2 SMNVEV (reference sequence). CDR3 length: 16 amino acids. Trimming pared 2 bases from V and 5 bases from J, leaving 18 bases between.

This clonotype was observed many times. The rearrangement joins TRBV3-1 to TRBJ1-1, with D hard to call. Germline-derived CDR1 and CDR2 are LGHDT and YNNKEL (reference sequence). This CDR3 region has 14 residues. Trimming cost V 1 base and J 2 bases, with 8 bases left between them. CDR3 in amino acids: CASSQVASNTEAFF. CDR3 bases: TGTGCCAGCAGCCAAGTCGCATCAAACACTGAAGCTTTCTTT.

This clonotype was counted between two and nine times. CDR3 in amino acids: CASSLSGGAPGELFF. CDR3 nucleotide sequence: TGTGCCAGCAGCTTGAGCGGGGGGGCCCCCGGGGAGCTGTTTTTT. This chain joins TRBV7-2 and TRBJ2-2; the match to TRBD2 covers 10 bases. CDR1 is SGHTA and CDR2 is FQGNSA in the germline V gene. The CDR3 runs 15 residues. After removal of 3 bases from V and 6 bases from J, the junction contained 4 bases not matched to a gene.

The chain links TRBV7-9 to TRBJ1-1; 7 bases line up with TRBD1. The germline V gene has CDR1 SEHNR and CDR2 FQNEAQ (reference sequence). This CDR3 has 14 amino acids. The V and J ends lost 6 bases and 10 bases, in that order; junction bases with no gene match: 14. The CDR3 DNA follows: TGTGCCAGCAGACTCAATCACGGGACAGAATTAGCTTTCTTT. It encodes CASRLNHGTELAFF.

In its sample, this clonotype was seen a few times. The DNA of the CDR3 is TGTGCCAGCTCACCACCGATCACAGTTTTTAACTATGGCTACACCTTC. Translation gives CASSPPITVFNYGYTF. The chain links TRBV18 to TRBJ1-2; no reliable D call. The CDR3 totals 16 residues. The V gene lost 0 bases and the J gene lost 1 base, with 12 bases spanning the gap. Germline V gives CDR1 KGHSH, CDR2 LQKENI.

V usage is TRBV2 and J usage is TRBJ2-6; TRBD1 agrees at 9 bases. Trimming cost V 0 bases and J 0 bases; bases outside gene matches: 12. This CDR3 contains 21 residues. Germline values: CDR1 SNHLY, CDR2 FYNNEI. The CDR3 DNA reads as TGTGCCAGCAGTGAAGCAACGGTCAGGACAGGGGCACCCTCTGGGGCCAACGTCCTGACTTTC. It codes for CASSEATVRTGAPSGANVLTF.

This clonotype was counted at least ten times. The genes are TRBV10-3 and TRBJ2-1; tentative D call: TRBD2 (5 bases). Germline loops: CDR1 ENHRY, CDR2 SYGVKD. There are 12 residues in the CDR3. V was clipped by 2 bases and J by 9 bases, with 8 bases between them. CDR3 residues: CAISETGVEQFF. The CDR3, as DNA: TGTGCCATCAGTGAGACCGGGGTTGAGCAGTTCTTC.

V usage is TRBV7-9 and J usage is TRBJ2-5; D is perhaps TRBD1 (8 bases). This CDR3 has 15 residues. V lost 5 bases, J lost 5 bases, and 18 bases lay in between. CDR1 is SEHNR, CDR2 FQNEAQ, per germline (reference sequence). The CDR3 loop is CASSPQGGLEETQYF. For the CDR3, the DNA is TGTGCCAGCAGCCCACAGGGGGGGCTTGAGGAGACCCAGTACTTC.

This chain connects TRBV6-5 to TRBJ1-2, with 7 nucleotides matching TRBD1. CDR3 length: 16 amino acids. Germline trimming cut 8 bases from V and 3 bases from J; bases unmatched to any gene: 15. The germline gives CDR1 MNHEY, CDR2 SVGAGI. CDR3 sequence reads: CASQAQTGGTDYGYTF. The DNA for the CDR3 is TGTGCCAGCCAAGCTCAAACAGGTGGGACAGACTATGGCTACACCTTC.

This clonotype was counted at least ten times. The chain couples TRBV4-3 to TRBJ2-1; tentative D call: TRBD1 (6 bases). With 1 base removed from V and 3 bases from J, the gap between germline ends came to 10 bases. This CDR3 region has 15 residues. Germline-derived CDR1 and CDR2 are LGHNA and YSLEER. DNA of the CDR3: TGCGCCAGCAGCCAAGGGGCAGGGGTCTACAATGAGCAGTTCTTC. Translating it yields CASSQGAGVYNEQFF.

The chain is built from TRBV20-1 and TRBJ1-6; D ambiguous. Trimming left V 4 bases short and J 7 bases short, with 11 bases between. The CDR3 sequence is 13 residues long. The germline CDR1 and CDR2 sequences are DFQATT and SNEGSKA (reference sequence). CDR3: CSANFGPNSPLHF. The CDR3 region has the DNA TGCAGTGCTAACTTCGGGCCCAATTCACCCCTCCACTTT.

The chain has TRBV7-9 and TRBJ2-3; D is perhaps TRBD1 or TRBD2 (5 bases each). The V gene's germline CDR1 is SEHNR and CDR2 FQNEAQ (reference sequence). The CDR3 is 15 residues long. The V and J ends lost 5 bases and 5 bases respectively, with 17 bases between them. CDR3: CASSLTASRGDTQYF. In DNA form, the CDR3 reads TGTGCCAGCAGCCTGACAGCGTCGAGGGGAGATACGCAGTATTTT.

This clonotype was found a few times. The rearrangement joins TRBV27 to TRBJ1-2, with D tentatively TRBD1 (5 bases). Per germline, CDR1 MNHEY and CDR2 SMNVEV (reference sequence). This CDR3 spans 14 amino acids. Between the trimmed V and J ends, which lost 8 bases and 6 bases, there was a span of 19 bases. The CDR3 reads CASGAQLGWNGYTF. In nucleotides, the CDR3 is TGTGCCAGCGGGGCACAGTTAGGATGGAATGGCTACACCTTC.

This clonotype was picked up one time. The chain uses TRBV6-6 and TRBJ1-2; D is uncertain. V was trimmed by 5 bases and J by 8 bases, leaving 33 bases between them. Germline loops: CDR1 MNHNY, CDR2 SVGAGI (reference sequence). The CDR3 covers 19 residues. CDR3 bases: TGTGCCAGCAGTCCTCGAACTGAATCGGACGCTCAAACGGATCCGGGCTACACCTTC. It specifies CASSPRTESDAQTDPGYTF.